This T cell receptor beta chain was recovered during a study of Ad26.COV2.S vaccination and SARS-CoV-2 variants. Findings and limits, study-wide: Recipients given vaccine exceeded placebo recipients in spike-specific TCR breadth. Vaccine and placebo recipients had comparable breadth of non-spike TCRs. Estimates derived from TCR breadth and depth analyses may have underestimated total T cell responses.

V lost 6 bases and J lost 2; bases outside the gene matches: 7. The germline V gene encodes CDR1 LNHDA and CDR2 SQIVND (reference sequence). The CDR3 has 16 residues. The sample's treatment: around 19 received Ad26.COV2.S at low or high dose, single or two shots; 5 received placebo; per-sample allocation not given. Samples analyzed were those drawn on day 63 after the first vaccine or placebo injection. Clones were sequenced by immunoSEQ multiplex PCR, and TCRdb holds only the in-frame ones, with some missing. Of 300,000 to 400,000 clones in the sample, approximately 90% were seen once. Comment on this clone: Its antigen is not identified.

This TCR was recovered from a person aged 18-60 years who received the Ad26.COV2.S COVID-19 vaccine or a placebo. The V gene is TRBV19, the J gene TRBJ1-5; 10 nucleotides line up with TRBD1. Sequenced here: peripheral blood, sampled in a trial of Ad26.COV2.S vaccine versus placebo. CDR3 loop: CASRPSGTGGNQPQHF. The CDR3 coding sequence is TGTGCCAGTAGACCCTCCGGGACAGGGGGCAATCAGCCCCAGCATTTT.